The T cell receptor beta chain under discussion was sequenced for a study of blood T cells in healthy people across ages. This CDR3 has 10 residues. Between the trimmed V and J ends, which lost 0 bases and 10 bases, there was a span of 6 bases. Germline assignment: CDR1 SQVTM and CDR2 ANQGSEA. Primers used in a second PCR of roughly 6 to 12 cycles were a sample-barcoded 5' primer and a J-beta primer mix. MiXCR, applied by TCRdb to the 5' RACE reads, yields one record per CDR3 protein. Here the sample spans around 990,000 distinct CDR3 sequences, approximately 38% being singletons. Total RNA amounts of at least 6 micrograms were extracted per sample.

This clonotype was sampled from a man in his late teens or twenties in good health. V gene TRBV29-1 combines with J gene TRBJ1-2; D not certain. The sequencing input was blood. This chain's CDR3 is CSVEDWDYTF. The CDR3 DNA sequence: TGCAGCGTTGAAGATTGGGACTACACCTTC.